This TCR beta chain was identified in a study of brain T cells in children with intractable seizures. The CDR3 consists of 14 residues. Germline V gives CDR1 MNHEY, CDR2 SMNVEV (reference sequence). Trimming removed 6 bases at V and 0 bases at J, with 9 bases between. Repertoires were generated with immunoSEQ multiplex PCR, while TCRdb's copy carries only in-frame clones and drops some. The table lists under 400,000 clones, about 93% of them singletons. Noted time point: blood from clinic visit 5 months post-surgery; TSC patient then seizure free. The receptor comes from a boy in the first two years of life with tuberous sclerosis and intractable seizures. The chain employs TRBV27 and TRBJ1-5; D unclear. Sequencing was performed on peripheral blood, taken about 5 months after surgery. CDR3 amino acids: CASRDGDSNQPQHF. The CDR3 DNA follows: TGTGCCAGCAGGGACGGGGATAGCAATCAGCCCCAGCATTTT.